This T cell receptor beta chain appears in the sequencing data of a study of T cells after yellow fever vaccination. Study-wide results and limits: Only a minor proportion of clonotypes was detected across both CD4 and CD8 compartments. Once the booster was given, most primary-vaccination clones reappeared, at just over 95% for CD4 and 88% for CD8.

Production of TCR cDNA was by 5'RACE template switching, which also added a universal primer site and UMIs. TCRdb passed the 5' RACE reads through MiXCR, listing each CDR3 protein once. The table records about 26,000 distinct CDR3 sequences, over 3.5% of them present only once. This clonotype was detected many times. Germline trimming cut 6 bases from V and 0 bases from J; bases unmatched to any gene: 10. The CDR3 sequence is 18 residues long. This receptor was obtained from a man between 18 and 29 years old who received the YFV17D yellow fever vaccine. The sample in question was PBMCs, either bulk or a sorted T-cell subset (CD4+, CD8+, memory, or dextramer-sorted; not recorded which), obtained on the day of the yellow fever booster vaccination. The chain is built from TRBV12-3 or TRBV12-4 and TRBJ2-4; TRBD1 agrees at 11 bases. CDR3: CASSKGQGGVLAKNIQYF. As DNA, the CDR3 is TGTGCCAGCAGCAAGGGACAGGGGGGAGTTTTAGCCAAAAACATTCAGTACTTC.